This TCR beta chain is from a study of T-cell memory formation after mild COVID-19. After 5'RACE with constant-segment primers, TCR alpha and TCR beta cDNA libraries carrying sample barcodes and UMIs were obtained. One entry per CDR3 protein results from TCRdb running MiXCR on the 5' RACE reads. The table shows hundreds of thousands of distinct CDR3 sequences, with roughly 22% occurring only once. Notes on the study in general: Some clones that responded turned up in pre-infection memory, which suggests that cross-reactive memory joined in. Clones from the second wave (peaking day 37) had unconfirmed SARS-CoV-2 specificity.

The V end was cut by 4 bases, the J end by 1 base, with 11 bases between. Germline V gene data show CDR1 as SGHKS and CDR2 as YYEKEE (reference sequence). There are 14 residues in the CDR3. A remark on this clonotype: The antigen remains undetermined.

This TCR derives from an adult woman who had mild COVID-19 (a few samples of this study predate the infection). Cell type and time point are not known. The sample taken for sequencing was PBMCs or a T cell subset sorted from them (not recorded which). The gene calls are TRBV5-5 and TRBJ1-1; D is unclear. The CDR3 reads CASSLVKGNTEAFF. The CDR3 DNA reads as TGTGCCAGCAGCCTTGTCAAGGGGAACACTGAAGCTTTCTTT.